This T cell receptor (beta chain) was captured in a study of T-cell memory formation after mild COVID-19. Overall study results and limits: Among contracting clones, CD4+ were mainly CM/EM and CD8+ enriched in EMRA.

This CDR3 contains 21 residues. Germline V CDR1 and CDR2: SGHTA, FQGNSA. V was cut by 3 bases and J by 4 bases, with 33 bases left in between. MiXCR, applied by TCRdb to the 5' RACE reads, yields one record per CDR3 protein. The sample has some 600,000 distinct CDR3 sequences, around 15% seen once. This clonotype was observed a handful of times. Antigen unknown. What was sequenced was PBMCs or a T cell subset sorted from them (not recorded which). The clonotype comes from an adult woman who had mild COVID-19 (a few samples of this study predate the infection). Cell type and time point are not known. The rearrangement uses TRBV7-2 and TRBJ1-2; possible D gene TRBD1, 5 bases. The CDR3 DNA reads as TGTGCCAGCAGCTTCCCGGGGTTACACGGGACGGCAATCGGTGGGACCTATGGCTACACCTTC. Its protein is CASSFPGLHGTAIGGTYGYTF.